This T cell receptor beta chain was documented in a study of blood T cell repertoires in COVID-19. In the study overall: Samples taken during acute and convalescent COVID-19 were collected in the United States, Italy and Spain. The analysed material was cDNA or gDNA that came from T cells, B-cell-depleted T cells, or PBMCs.

The V and J ends lost 0 bases and 1 base respectively, with 7 bases between them. This CDR3 is 15 amino acids long. The germline V gene has CDR1 MNHEY and CDR2 SMNVEV (reference sequence). In the study's own analysis: How many nucleated cells were present was estimated from reference gene primer amplification. The table came from immunoSEQ multiplex PCR; TCRdb's copy has only in-frame clones and leaves some out. The V and J calls and clone size come from that table; D and trimming were worked out from the DNA. The sample comprises approximately 200,000 clones, approximately 84% of which are singletons, and about 3% rests with the top ten.

The specimen was peripheral blood. This rearrangement joins TRBV27 to TRBJ1-5, with D hard to call. The sequence came from a man aged 50 to 59 who had recovered from COVID-19. The CDR3 is CASSLSVGSNQPQHF. Written as DNA, the CDR3 is TGTGCCAGCAGTTTATCGGTCGGGAGCAATCAGCCCCAGCATTTT.